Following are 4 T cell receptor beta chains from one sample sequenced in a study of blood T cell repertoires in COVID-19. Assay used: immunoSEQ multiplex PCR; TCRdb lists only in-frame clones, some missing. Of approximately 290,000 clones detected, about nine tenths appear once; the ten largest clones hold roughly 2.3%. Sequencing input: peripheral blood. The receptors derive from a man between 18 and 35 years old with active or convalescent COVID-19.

CDR3 sequence: CASSLFSGINQETQYF. Here the CDR3 DNA reads TGTGCCAGCAGTTTATTCTCAGGGATAAACCAAGAGACCCAGTACTTC. The chain combines TRBV28 with TRBJ2-5, with D maybe TRBD1 (5 bases). The V and J ends lost 1 base and 0 bases respectively, with 12 bases between them. The CDR3 covers 16 residues. From germline, CDR1 is MDHEN and CDR2 SYDVKM.

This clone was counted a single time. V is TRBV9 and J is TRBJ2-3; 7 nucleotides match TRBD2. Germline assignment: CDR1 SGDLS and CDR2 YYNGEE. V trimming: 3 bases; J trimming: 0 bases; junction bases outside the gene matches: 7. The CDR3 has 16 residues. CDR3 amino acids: CASSARLALSTDTQYF. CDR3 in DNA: TGTGCCAGCAGCGCGAGACTAGCTTTGAGCACAGATACGCAGTATTTT.

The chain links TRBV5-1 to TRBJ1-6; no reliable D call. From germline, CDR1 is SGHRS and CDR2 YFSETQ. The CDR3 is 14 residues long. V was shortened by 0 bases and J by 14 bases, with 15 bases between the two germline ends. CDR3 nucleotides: TGCGCCAGCAGCTTGGCCCGCGGGTCGGGAGCCCTCCACTTT. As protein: CASSLARGSGALHF.

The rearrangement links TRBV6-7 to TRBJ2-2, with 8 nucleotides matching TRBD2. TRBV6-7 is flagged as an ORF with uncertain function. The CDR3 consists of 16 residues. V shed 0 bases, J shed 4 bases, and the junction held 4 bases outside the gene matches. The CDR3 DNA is TGTGCCAGCAGTTACTCGAGGCGGGAGGCCACCGGGGAGCTGTTTTTT. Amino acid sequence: CASSYSRREATGELFF.